This TCR beta chain derives from a study of T cells in narcolepsy. Study results and limitations: Autoreactive clone sequences were missing from some blood memory CD4+ repertoires. Reportedly, autoreactive clonotypes were serially detected in patients' blood but not controls'.

Only in-frame clones appear in the TCRdb table, and some are missing; sequencing was by immunoSEQ multiplex PCR. The table has about 15,000 clones, roughly 87% seen once; the top ten hold 30% to 40%. For this clone: What it recognizes is unknown.

The sequencing sample was made of memory (CD45RA-) CD4+ T cells from blood. This receptor was taken from a human donor in good health.

The CDR3 sequence: CASSEDLGTVSPLHF. The CDR3 bases are TGTGCCAGCAGTGAAGATTTAGGGACAGTTTCACCCCTCCACTTT. The chain links TRBV2 to TRBJ1-6; 7 nucleotides agree with TRBD1. The V segment lost 1 base and the J segment 9 bases; nucleotides outside the gene matches: 6. CDR3 size: 15 residues. The germline gives CDR1 SNHLY, CDR2 FYNNEI.